This TCR beta chain is from a study of T cell responses to AZD1222 COVID-19 vaccine. Using immunoSEQ multiplex PCR, the repertoire was profiled, and TCRdb retains in-frame clones only, with some absent. This sample yields around 150,000 clones, of which approximately 91% are seen a single time; roughly 5% belongs to the top ten. In germline, CDR1 is SNHLY, CDR2 FYNNEI. This CDR3 comprises 14 residues. V lost 6 bases to trimming and J lost 1 base, with 12 bases between them. Sequenced material: peripheral blood, taken on day 0 of AZD1222 vaccination. V is TRBV2 and J is TRBJ1-2, with D possibly TRBD1 on 5 matching bases. This TCR came from an adult in good health. The CDR3 is CASRRLGVNYGYTF. The DNA for the CDR3 is TGTGCCAGCAGGAGGCTGGGGGTTAACTATGGCTACACCTTC.